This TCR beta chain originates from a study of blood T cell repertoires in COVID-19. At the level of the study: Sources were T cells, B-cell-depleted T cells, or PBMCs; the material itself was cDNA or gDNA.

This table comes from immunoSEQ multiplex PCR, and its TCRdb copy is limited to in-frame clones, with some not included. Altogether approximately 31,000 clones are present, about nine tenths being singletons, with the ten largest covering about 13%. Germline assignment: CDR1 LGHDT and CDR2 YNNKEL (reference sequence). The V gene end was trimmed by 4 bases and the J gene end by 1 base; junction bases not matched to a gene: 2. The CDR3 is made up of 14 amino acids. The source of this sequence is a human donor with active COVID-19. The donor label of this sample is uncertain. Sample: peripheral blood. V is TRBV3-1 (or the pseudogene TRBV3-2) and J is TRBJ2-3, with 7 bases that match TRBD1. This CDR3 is CASSRGGRTDTQYF. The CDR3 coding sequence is TGTGCCAGCAGCCGAGGGGGCCGCACAGATACGCAGTATTTT.